These 23 T cell receptor beta chains were all obtained from the same sample, sequenced in a study of beta chain features in type 1 diabetes. The authors reverse transcribed all of the isolated RNA, so sequencing captured expressed TCRB transcripts. Generated by immunoSEQ multiplex PCR, the TCRdb table keeps only in-frame clones and is missing some. The data contain under 150,000 clones, about 50% of them singletons. Sequencing was performed on Tregs from blood. These receptors were obtained from a man younger than 35 in good health.

The genes are TRBV9 and TRBJ1-3, with unresolved D. V was trimmed by 4 bases and J by 1 base, leaving 6 bases between them. The germline gives CDR1 SGDLS, CDR2 YYNGEE. CDR3 length: 13 amino acids. CDR3 region: CASSQTSGNTIYF. In nucleotides, the CDR3 is TGTGCCAGCAGCCAAACTTCTGGAAACACCATATATTTT.

This sequence joins TRBV7-3 and TRBJ2-1; a possible D gene is TRBD1 (6 bases). V lost 0 bases and J lost 5, with 14 bases in between. Looked up from germline, CDR1 is SGHTA and CDR2 is FQGTGA. The CDR3 runs 16 residues. CDR3 in amino acids: CASSLTPRGRDNEQFF. DNA for the CDR3: TGTGCCAGCAGCTTAACGCCCAGGGGACGGGACAATGAGCAGTTCTTC.

V gene TRBV6-6 combines with J gene TRBJ1-2; the D is unclear. V dropped 2 bases and J dropped 4 bases, with 5 bases sitting between them. This CDR3 is built from 12 residues. Germline V gene data show CDR1 as MNHNY and CDR2 as SVGAGI (reference sequence). CDR3 sequence reads: CASSYEVYGYTF. The CDR3 region has the DNA TGTGCCAGCAGTTACGAGGTCTATGGCTACACCTTC.

V and J are TRBV7-9 and TRBJ1-3; 7 nucleotides align to TRBD1. This CDR3 spans 16 amino acids. The junction had 7 bases not matched to a gene; V was cut back by 5 bases and J by 0 bases. From germline, CDR1 is SEHNR and CDR2 FQNEAQ (reference sequence). The CDR3 DNA reads as TGTGCCAGCAGCGCGCAGGGGGGCCTCTCTGGAAACACCATATATTTT. It encodes CASSAQGGLSGNTIYF.

The V gene is TRBV6-5, the J gene TRBJ2-1; D may be TRBD1 (7 bases). Per germline, CDR1 MNHEY and CDR2 SVGAGI. V was shortened by 5 bases and J by 15 bases, with 20 bases between the two germline ends. This CDR3 contains 13 residues. This CDR3 reads CASSKRGGTDSFF. CDR3 coding DNA: TGTGCCAGCAGTAAGCGAGGGGGGACAGATTCGTTCTTC.

The V call is TRBV5-1, the J call TRBJ1-1; D is perhaps TRBD1 (5 bases). The germline gives CDR1 SGHRS, CDR2 YFSETQ. V lost 3 bases to trimming and J lost 5 bases, with 8 bases between them. This CDR3 comprises 12 residues. CDR3 DNA: TGCGCCAGCAGCTGGGGGGGGACTGAAGCTTTCTTT. Its protein product is CASSWGGTEAFF.

The chain recombines TRBV11-1 with TRBJ1-2; D call uncertain. V lost 3 bases and J lost 14, with 19 bases in between. The CDR3 is 13 residues long. CDR1 SGHAT and CDR2 FQDESV come from the germline V gene (reference sequence). This chain's CDR3 is CASSFSQQLRRTF. CDR3 DNA sequence: TGTGCCAGCAGCTTCTCCCAACAGCTCCGCAGGACCTTC.

CDR3 loop: CASSQDSGLYNSPLHF. The CDR3 bases are TGCGCCAGCAGCCAAGATAGCGGTCTCTATAATTCACCCCTCCACTTT. This rearrangement joins TRBV4-3 to TRBJ1-6; D is unresolved. V was trimmed by 0 bases and J by 3 bases, leaving 9 bases between them. The CDR3 length is 16 residues. Germline V gives CDR1 LGHNA, CDR2 YSLEER.

The chain links TRBV2 to TRBJ1-5; 9 bases agree with TRBD1. CDR3 length equals 15 residues. V was pared by 6 bases and J by 7 bases, with 10 bases of the junction left unmatched. The germline gives CDR1 SNHLY, CDR2 FYNNEI. CDR3 DNA sequence: TGTGCCAGCAGCCTCGACGGGACAGGGAACCAGCCCCAGCATTTT. It codes for CASSLDGTGNQPQHF.

This clone was picked up a small number of times. V and J are TRBV6-1 and TRBJ1-4, with D hard to call. The CDR3 is 13 residues long. With 6 bases removed from V and 0 bases from J, the gap between germline ends came to 5 bases. Per the germline V gene, CDR1 is MNHNS and CDR2 is SASEGT. The CDR3 region has the DNA TGTGCCAGCAGGGGAGCAACTAATGAAAAACTGTTTTTT. It translates to CASRGATNEKLFF.

The chain joins TRBV7-2 to TRBJ1-6, with 7 positions matching TRBD1. V lost 6 bases and J lost 7; bases outside the gene matches: 9. CDR1 and CDR2 from the germline V gene are SGHTA and FQGNSA. This CDR3 contains 15 residues. CDR3 bases: TGTGCCAGCAGGTCCGGGACAGAGAAGAATTCACCCCTCCACTTT. It specifies CASRSGTEKNSPLHF.

The chain links TRBV19 to TRBJ2-7; 7 bases line up with TRBD1. Trimming cost V 6 bases and J 3 bases; bases outside gene matches: 5. The CDR3 consists of 13 residues. Germline CDR1 LNHDA, CDR2 SQIVND (reference sequence). The CDR3 DNA sequence: TGTGCCAGTAGCGTGGGACAGATCTACGAGCAGTACTTC. This translates into CASSVGQIYEQYF.

This clone appeared a few times. V gene TRBV6-5 combines with J gene TRBJ1-2; D is perhaps TRBD1 (5 bases). Trimming pared 4 bases from V and 7 bases from J, leaving 22 bases between. The V gene's germline CDR1 is MNHEY and CDR2 SVGAGI. The CDR3 consists of 16 residues. The CDR3 is CASSSHQPVRGVGYTF. DNA of the CDR3: TGTGCCAGCAGTTCCCATCAGCCCGTTCGGGGGGTTGGCTACACCTTC.

The J gene is TRBJ1-1, the V gene TRBV4-3, with a weak D call TRBD1 (5 bases). CDR3 length equals 16 residues. The germline gives CDR1 LGHNA, CDR2 YSLEER. Trimming took off 1 base at V and 3 bases at J, with 15 bases between the two ends. Here the CDR3 reads CASSQAGSGRDTEAFF. CDR3 nucleotides: TGCGCCAGCAGCCAAGCAGGGTCAGGCCGGGACACTGAAGCTTTCTTT.

The gene calls are TRBV27 and TRBJ1-4; D perhaps matches TRBD1 (6 bases). Germline CDR1 and CDR2: MNHEY and SMNVEV (reference sequence). The ends were cut back, 5 bases at V and 8 bases at J, with 15 bases in the middle. The CDR3 has 14 amino acids. In nucleotides, the CDR3 is TGTGCCAGCAGTCTCTCTAGGGACATGGAAAAACTGTTTTTT. Encoded protein: CASSLSRDMEKLFF.

This chain joins TRBV6-4 and TRBJ1-3; 7 positions agree with TRBD1. There are 15 residues in the CDR3. Losses at the gene ends were 5 bases for V and 2 bases for J; bases not matched to a gene: 6. CDR1 and CDR2 (germline): MRHNA, SNTAGT. CDR3 loop: CASSKTGDPGNTIYF. For the CDR3, the DNA is TGTGCCAGCAGTAAAACAGGGGACCCTGGAAACACCATATATTTT.

The V and J genes are TRBV7-2 and TRBJ2-1; maybe TRBD2 (5 bases). The V end lost 6 bases, the J end lost 0 bases, and 12 bases lay between the germline ends. Germline V gene sequence: CDR1 SGHTA, CDR2 FQGNSA. The CDR3 contains 15 residues. CDR3: CASRSSGSSYNEQFF. The CDR3 DNA is TGTGCCAGCAGATCCAGCGGAAGCTCCTACAATGAGCAGTTCTTC. Full variable domain (remainder filled in from reference TRBV7-2 and TRBJ2-1): GAGVSQSPSNKVTEKGKDVELRCDPISGHTALYWYRQSLGQGLEFLIYFQGNSAPDKSGLPSDRFSAERTGGSVSTLTIQRTQQEDSAVYLCASRSSGSSYNEQFFGPGTRLTVL.

This clone was picked up a small number of times. The rearrangement links TRBV7-2 to TRBJ1-2; 7 bases line up with TRBD1. In germline, CDR1 is SGHTA, CDR2 FQGNSA. V dropped 2 bases and J dropped 8; count of bases not matched to a gene: 5. This CDR3 is 13 amino acids long. In nucleotides, the CDR3 is TGTGCCAGCAGCTTAACCCAGGGGGACGGCTACACCTTC. Translation: CASSLTQGDGYTF.

This CDR3 is CASSELRAPRYKAFF. The CDR3 region has the DNA TGTGCCAGCAGTGAACTCAGGGCCCCCCGGTACAAGGCTTTCTTT. This sequence joins TRBV2 and TRBJ1-1; D is perhaps TRBD1 (5 bases). The germline V gene has CDR1 SNHLY and CDR2 FYNNEI. The germline V and J ends were trimmed by 2 bases and 11 bases, with 21 bases remaining between them. The CDR3 is made up of 15 amino acids. Full variable domain (remainder filled in from reference TRBV2 and TRBJ1-1): EPEVTQTPSHQVTQMGQEVILRCVPISNHLYFYWYRQILGQKVEFLVSFYNNEISEKSEIFDDQFSVERPDGSNFTLKIRSTKLEDSAMYFCASSELRAPRYKAFFGQGTRLTVV.

The CDR3 region is CASSFGRGSNTGELFF. CDR3 DNA sequence: TGCGCCAGCAGCTTCGGCAGGGGGTCGAACACCGGGGAGCTGTTTTTT. The chain combines TRBV5-1 with TRBJ2-2; 7 bases agree with TRBD1. V trimming: 2 bases; J trimming: 0 bases; junction bases outside the gene matches: 4. This CDR3 contains 16 residues. From germline, CDR1 is SGHRS and CDR2 YFSETQ.

The J gene is TRBJ2-5, the V gene TRBV30; tentative D call: TRBD2 (7 bases). The length of the CDR3 is 12 residues. The germline V gene encodes CDR1 GTSNPN and CDR2 SVGIG (reference sequence). Trimming cost V 8 bases and J 4 bases, with 14 bases left between them. The CDR3 DNA reads as TGTGCCACAAATGGGGGGGCAGAGACCCAGTACTTC. It translates to CATNGGAETQYF. The full variable domain, rest sourced from reference TRBV30 and TRBJ2-5, is SQTIHQWPATLVQPVGSPLSLECTVEGTSNPNLYWYRQAAGRGLQLLFYSVGIGQISSEVPQNLSASRPQDRQFILSSKKLLLSDSGFYLCATNGGAETQYFGPGTRLLVL.

V is TRBV5-1 and J is TRBJ2-7, with D perhaps matching TRBD2 (6 bases). Germline CDR1 is SGHRS and CDR2 is YFSETQ. V was clipped by 4 bases and J by 1 base, with 15 bases between them. CDR3 length: 15 residues. The CDR3 bases are TGCGCCAGCAGCGCTACAGTGGGGGGTTCCTACGAGCAGTACTTC. This translates into CASSATVGGSYEQYF.

The chain joins TRBV28 to TRBJ1-1; D unresolved. The CDR3 is made up of 14 amino acids. Germline assignment: CDR1 MDHEN and CDR2 SYDVKM. V dropped 5 bases and J dropped 6 bases, with 16 bases sitting between them. The CDR3 DNA sequence: TGTGCCAGCAGTCCCGGTTGGGTTGGAGCTGAAGCTTTCTTT. Amino acids: CASSPGWVGAEAFF.